This is a list of T cell receptor beta chains from one sample in a study of cytomegalovirus exposure and HLA in healthy donors. The protocol was immunoSEQ multiplex PCR, while the TCRdb copy is restricted to in-frame clones and leaves out a portion. The sample has approximately 140,000 clones; roughly 79% are singletons. Sequencing used PBMCs. These receptors were obtained from a male donor in good health and CMV-seronegative. The CDR3 runs from the conserved cysteine through the conserved F or W. Each record gives: D gene, J gene, V gene, CDR3 protein. The D gene is left open where the match is weak.

-	TRBJ2-7	TRBV4-3	CASSQDPQGYYEQYF
-	TRBJ2-7	TRBV2	CASSLTYEQYF
-	TRBJ1-6	TRBV6-5	CASSRGYNSPLHF
TRBD1	TRBJ1-4	TRBV4-1	CASYDQGATNEKLFF
-	TRBJ2-1	TRBV27	CASSLADSYNEQFF
-	TRBJ1-1	TRBV7-2	CASSSATGTLNTEAFF
TRBD2	TRBJ2-3	TRBV7-9	CASSSPREGPEDTQYF
TRBD1	TRBJ1-2	TRBV5-4	CASSAGTGHYGYTF
-	TRBJ2-7	TRBV7-9	CSSSSDSSLTDF
-	TRBJ1-3	TRBV6-7	CASSYGESSGNTIYF
-	TRBJ2-5	TRBV15	CATSRGSGGETQYF
-	TRBJ2-7	TRBV6-1	CASSQSYSYEQYF
-	TRBJ1-3	TRBV7-6	CASSLGGRDTIYF
-	TRBJ1-1	TRBV5-1	CASSLGGGVEAFF
-	TRBJ1-4	TRBV12-5	CASGTVGRSEKLFF
TRBD2	TRBJ2-7	TRBV9	CASSGAGTTSYEQYF
-	TRBJ1-5	TRBV2	CASSAVENQPQHF
-	TRBJ1-2	TRBV5-4	CASSLALGTPNGYTF
-	TRBJ2-7	TRBV2	CASSDWGSQYF
-	TRBJ1-2	TRBV19	CASSIDKPPGGYTF
TRBD1	TRBJ2-2	TRBV2	CAINSLDREVRDTGELFF
-	TRBJ1-1	TRBV5-1	CASSLRGQTRRAFF
-	TRBJ1-1	TRBV6-5	CASSYSLSLSAFF
-	TRBJ1-4	TRBV6-5	CASSNRGEKLFF
TRBD1	TRBJ2-3	TRBV2	CASNPTGVDTQYF
-	TRBJ2-1	TRBV27	CASSLTGGDEQFF
TRBD1	TRBJ2-2	TRBV5-4	CASRASRTGAGELFF
TRBD2	TRBJ2-7	TRBV4-3	CASSQDVGGREYF
-	TRBJ1-6	TRBV15	CATSRWGEGSPLHF
TRBD2	TRBJ2-5	TRBV5-1	CASSRTGTSGGETQYF
-	TRBJ2-7	TRBV6-1	CASSEAPGGGCEQYF
-	TRBJ1-4	TRBV2	CASRVRGPNEKLFF
-	TRBJ1-1	TRBV5-6	CASSGGTDFQGDTEAFF
TRBD1	TRBJ1-1	TRBV30	CAWSAHRGWTEAFF
-	TRBJ2-7	TRBV23-1	CASSPRYF
TRBD2	TRBJ2-2	TRBV5-4	CASSGGTSGAGELFF